This T cell receptor beta chain was sequenced for a study of identifying expanded T cells in peripheral blood. Collection occurred without any documented infections or immune events in donors. Broader study findings: Two-week clone count variance significantly increased as total template count grew. Differentially abundant clones: roughly 1.2 between replicates, about 17 at around 14 days, 19 at four.

TCRdb's table, derived via immunoSEQ multiplex PCR, lists solely in-frame clones and lacks some. Of tens of thousands of clones in the sample, over 80% were seen once. V lost 4 bases to trimming and J lost 5 bases, with 24 bases between them. CDR3 length: 17 amino acids. Germline CDR1 reads SGHNT; CDR2 reads YYREEE (reference sequence). About this clone itself: The antigen is undetermined.

The TCR originated in a person aged 18 to 70 in good health. The rearrangement uses TRBV5-4 and TRBJ1-1, with a weak D call TRBD1 (5 bases). Sequenced material: blood. The DNA for the CDR3 is TGTGCCAGCAGCCCGGAAGGGGAATGGGGTCTGAGAACTGAAGCTTTCTTT. Amino acid sequence: CASSPEGEWGLRTEAFF.